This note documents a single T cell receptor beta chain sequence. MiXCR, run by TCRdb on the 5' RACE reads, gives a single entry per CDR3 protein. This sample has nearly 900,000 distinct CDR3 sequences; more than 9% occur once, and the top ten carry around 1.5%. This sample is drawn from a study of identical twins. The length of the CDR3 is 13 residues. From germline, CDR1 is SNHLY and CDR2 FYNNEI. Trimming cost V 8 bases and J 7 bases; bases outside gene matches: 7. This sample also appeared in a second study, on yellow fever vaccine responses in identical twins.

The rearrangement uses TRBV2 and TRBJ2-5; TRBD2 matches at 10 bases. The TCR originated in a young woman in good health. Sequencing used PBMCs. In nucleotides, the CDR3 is TGTGCCAGCGGACTAGCGGCCCCAGGGACCCAGTACTTC. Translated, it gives CASGLAAPGTQYF. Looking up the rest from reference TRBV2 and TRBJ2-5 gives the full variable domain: EPEVTQTPSHQVTQMGQEVILRCVPISNHLYFYWYRQILGQKVEFLVSFYNNEISEKSEIFDDQFSVERPDGSNFTLKIRSTKLEDSAMYFCASGLAAPGTQYFGPGTRLLVL.